A selection of T cell receptor beta chains follows, all from one sample in a study of blood T cell repertoires in COVID-19. TCRdb keeps only in-frame clones here, not all; method: immunoSEQ multiplex PCR. This table has over 250,000 clones, around 88% appearing once. Sequencing used PBMCs or T cells enriched from blood (not recorded which). Receptors were obtained from a man in his forties who had recovered from COVID-19. The CDR3 runs from the conserved cysteine through the conserved F or W. The order of the fields is clone size, D gene, V gene, J gene, CDR3 DNA, CDR3 protein. A D gene is named only where the DNA matches it firmly. A clone size is listed for some rows: how often the clone was seen (once, few, many), or a class if it is expanded.

abundance: NA
d_gene: TRBD1
v_gene: TRBV7-2
j_gene: TRBJ1-4
CDR3nt: TGTGCCAGCAGAGCTCCGGGACAGGGTCAAGAAAAACTGTTTTTT
CDR3aa: CASRAPGQGQEKLFF

abundance: NA
d_gene: TRBD1
v_gene: TRBV14
j_gene: TRBJ2-5
CDR3nt: TGTGCCAGCAGCCAAGACAGGGGGACGGAGACCCAGTACTTC
CDR3aa: CASSQDRGTETQYF

abundance: once
d_gene: NA
v_gene: TRBV20-1
j_gene: TRBJ2-5
CDR3nt: TGCAGTGCCCCGAGGGAGACCCAGTACTTC
CDR3aa: CSAPRETQYF

abundance: NA
d_gene: NA
v_gene: TRBV6-6
j_gene: TRBJ1-3
CDR3nt: TGTGCCAGCCACGGGTCGGGGGGAAACACCATATATTTT
CDR3aa: CASHGSGGNTIYF

abundance: NA
d_gene: NA
v_gene: TRBV7-3
j_gene: TRBJ2-5
CDR3nt: TGTGCCAGCAGCTTAAGTGGGGCGAAGGTGGAGACCCAGTACTTC
CDR3aa: CASSLSGAKVETQYF

abundance: NA
d_gene: TRBD2
v_gene: TRBV5-6
j_gene: TRBJ2-1
CDR3nt: TGTGCCAGCAGCTTGGGTCCGGGACTAGCTCAAAATGAGCAGTTCTTC
CDR3aa: CASSLGPGLAQNEQFF

abundance: NA
d_gene: TRBD2
v_gene: TRBV3-1/TRBV3-2
j_gene: TRBJ2-1
CDR3nt: TGTGCCAGCAGCCACCTAGCGGGAGAGTTCGATGAGCAGTTCTTC
CDR3aa: CASSHLAGEFDEQFF

abundance: medium-sized
d_gene: TRBD1
v_gene: TRBV11-2
j_gene: TRBJ1-4
CDR3nt: TGTGCCAGCAGATGGGACAGGGGGCAAAATGAAAAACTGTTTTTT
CDR3aa: CASRWDRGQNEKLFF

abundance: NA
d_gene: NA
v_gene: TRBV3-1/TRBV3-2
j_gene: TRBJ2-3
CDR3nt: TGTGCCAGCAACACAAATCTCGGGATCCGCGTAGATACGCAGTATTTT
CDR3aa: CASNTNLGIRVDTQYF

abundance: NA
d_gene: NA
v_gene: TRBV6-1
j_gene: TRBJ1-4
CDR3nt: TGTGCCAGCAGTGAAGCGCTCCCGCGGACGGGGAATGAAAAACTGTTTTTT
CDR3aa: CASSEALPRTGNEKLFF

abundance: NA
d_gene: NA
v_gene: TRBV19
j_gene: TRBJ2-7
CDR3nt: TGTGCCAGTAGTCCTCGGAGGCCAGCCTACGAGCAGTACTTC
CDR3aa: CASSPRRPAYEQYF

abundance: NA
d_gene: NA
v_gene: TRBV11-3
j_gene: TRBJ2-7
CDR3nt: TGTGCCAGCAGCCCAACAGGGATTACCTACGAGCAGTACTTC
CDR3aa: CASSPTGITYEQYF

abundance: NA
d_gene: TRBD2
v_gene: TRBV5-4
j_gene: TRBJ2-7
CDR3nt: TGTGCCAGCAGCTCCGGACTAGCGGGAACCTACGAGCAGTACTTC
CDR3aa: CASSSGLAGTYEQYF

abundance: few
d_gene: NA
v_gene: TRBV29-1
j_gene: TRBJ1-1
CDR3nt: TGCAGCGGTCAGAAAAATGATCGTACTGAAGCTTTCTTT
CDR3aa: CSGQKNDRTEAFF

abundance: NA
d_gene: NA
v_gene: TRBV15
j_gene: TRBJ2-5
CDR3nt: TGTGCCACCAGCAGAGATCTAGGCAGGGGGGAAGAGACCCAGTACTTC
CDR3aa: CATSRDLGRGEETQYF

abundance: NA
d_gene: TRBD1
v_gene: TRBV6-5
j_gene: TRBJ1-6
CDR3nt: TGTGCCAGCAGTAAGGCAGGGGGTAATTCACCCCTCCACTTT
CDR3aa: CASSKAGGNSPLHF

abundance: NA
d_gene: NA
v_gene: TRBV14
j_gene: TRBJ1-4
CDR3nt: TGTGCCAGCAGCGCTCAGGGTTCGACTAATGAAAAACTGTTTTTT
CDR3aa: CASSAQGSTNEKLFF

abundance: NA
d_gene: TRBD1
v_gene: TRBV7-8
j_gene: TRBJ1-1
CDR3nt: TGTGCCAGCAGCACCCGACAGGGGGCGACTTACGGAGCTTTCTTT
CDR3aa: CASSTRQGATYGAFF

abundance: NA
d_gene: NA
v_gene: TRBV5-1
j_gene: TRBJ2-7
CDR3nt: TGCGCCAGCAGCTTGGTCCAGGGAAACTACGAGCAGTACTTC
CDR3aa: CASSLVQGNYEQYF

abundance: NA
d_gene: TRBD2
v_gene: TRBV5-4
j_gene: TRBJ2-3
CDR3nt: TGTGCCAGCAGCTTGGGGAGACTAGCGGGAGTTGGGGTTAGCACAGATACGCAGTATTTT
CDR3aa: CASSLGRLAGVGVSTDTQYF

abundance: NA
d_gene: TRBD1
v_gene: TRBV5-5
j_gene: TRBJ1-3
CDR3nt: TGTGCCAGCAGCTTAACAGGGGGCTTTTATCTTGGAGACTCTGGAAACACCATATATTTT
CDR3aa: CASSLTGGFYLGDSGNTIYF

abundance: NA
d_gene: TRBD2
v_gene: TRBV28
j_gene: TRBJ2-7
CDR3nt: TGTGCCAGCAGTCCCATCGGACTAGCGGGAAGTCACGAGCAGTACTTC
CDR3aa: CASSPIGLAGSHEQYF

abundance: NA
d_gene: TRBD1
v_gene: TRBV6-1
j_gene: TRBJ1-2
CDR3nt: TGTGCCAGCAGTGAAGGGGGGGGACAGGGAACCTATGGCTACACCTTC
CDR3aa: CASSEGGGQGTYGYTF

abundance: NA
d_gene: TRBD2
v_gene: TRBV24-1
j_gene: TRBJ2-1
CDR3nt: TGTGCCACCAGTGAGCAGACTAGCCCCTCCTACAATGAGCAGTTCTTC
CDR3aa: CATSEQTSPSYNEQFF

abundance: NA
d_gene: NA
v_gene: TRBV7-9
j_gene: TRBJ2-7
CDR3nt: TGTGCCAGCAGCACACCGGGACACCCGTTCGAGCAGTACTTC
CDR3aa: CASSTPGHPFEQYF

abundance: NA
d_gene: NA
v_gene: TRBV21-1
j_gene: TRBJ1-6
CDR3nt: TGTGCCAGCAGCAATCGAGAACTGAAGAGGAGCTCCTATAATTCACCCCTCCACTTT
CDR3aa: CASSNRELKRSSYNSPLHF

abundance: NA
d_gene: TRBD1
v_gene: TRBV9
j_gene: TRBJ2-5
CDR3nt: TGTGCCAGCAGCCCGCGCCCCGGGACAGTTAAAGAGACCCAGTACTTC
CDR3aa: CASSPRPGTVKETQYF

abundance: NA
d_gene: NA
v_gene: TRBV6-2/TRBV6-3
j_gene: TRBJ2-2
CDR3nt: TGTGCCAGCAGTTACCTCCCACCCGGGATGTCCGGGGAGCTGTTTTTT
CDR3aa: CASSYLPPGMSGELFF

abundance: NA
d_gene: TRBD1
v_gene: TRBV28
j_gene: TRBJ1-3
CDR3nt: TGTGCCAGCAGTTTCGTCCGGGACAGGGAGAAATTTACAGGAAACACCATATATTTT
CDR3aa: CASSFVRDREKFTGNTIYF

abundance: NA
d_gene: TRBD1
v_gene: TRBV28
j_gene: TRBJ1-2
CDR3nt: TGTGCCAGCAGTCCCCCCTCGGACAGGGGGCTCAGGAACTATGGCTACACCTTC
CDR3aa: CASSPPSDRGLRNYGYTF

abundance: NA
d_gene: NA
v_gene: TRBV7-2
j_gene: TRBJ2-3
CDR3nt: TGTGCCAGCAGCAGGGGGGGTTCTAGCACAGATACGCAGTATTTT
CDR3aa: CASSRGGSSTDTQYF

abundance: few
d_gene: TRBD1
v_gene: TRBV9
j_gene: TRBJ1-1
CDR3nt: TGTGCCAGCAGCGCCTCCGGACAGGGGGACACTGAAGCTTTCTTT
CDR3aa: CASSASGQGDTEAFF

abundance: NA
d_gene: TRBD2
v_gene: TRBV18
j_gene: TRBJ2-3
CDR3nt: TGTGCCAGCTCGAAGGAGGGGAGGGACACAGATACGCAGTATTTT
CDR3aa: CASSKEGRDTDTQYF

abundance: once
d_gene: NA
v_gene: TRBV15
j_gene: TRBJ2-7
CDR3nt: TGTGCCACCAGCAGAGGCATAGGGGATTCCTACGAGCAGTACTTC
CDR3aa: CATSRGIGDSYEQYF

abundance: NA
d_gene: NA
v_gene: TRBV12-3/TRBV12-4
j_gene: TRBJ1-2
CDR3nt: TGTGCCAGCAGTTTAGGTATCCAGTCCCAACAATTGTTC
CDR3aa: CASSLGIQSQQLF

abundance: NA
d_gene: TRBD1
v_gene: TRBV19
j_gene: TRBJ1-5
CDR3nt: TGTGCCAGTAGTATAGAGGGACAGGGGTATCAGCCCCAGCATTTT
CDR3aa: CASSIEGQGYQPQHF

abundance: NA
d_gene: NA
v_gene: TRBV11-3
j_gene: TRBJ1-1
CDR3nt: TGTGCCAGCAGCTTAGACTCCCGGGGGGCTTTCTTT
CDR3aa: CASSLDSRGAFF

abundance: NA
d_gene: TRBD1
v_gene: TRBV30
j_gene: TRBJ1-2
CDR3nt: TGTGCCGGAGGGGACAGGGTCCTCTCTGGCTACACCTTC
CDR3aa: CAGGDRVLSGYTF

abundance: NA
d_gene: TRBD2
v_gene: TRBV7-2
j_gene: TRBJ2-5
CDR3nt: TGTGCCAGCACTTCACCCGCGGGAGGGGGCGTCGAGACCCAGTACTTC
CDR3aa: CASTSPAGGGVETQYF

abundance: NA
d_gene: NA
v_gene: TRBV29-1
j_gene: TRBJ1-2
CDR3nt: TGCAGCGTGGAACAGGCGATCTATGGCTACACCTTC
CDR3aa: CSVEQAIYGYTF

abundance: NA
d_gene: TRBD1
v_gene: TRBV4-1
j_gene: TRBJ2-1
CDR3nt: TGCGCCAGCAGCCACTTGGGACAGTACAATGAGCAGTTCTTC
CDR3aa: CASSHLGQYNEQFF

abundance: NA
d_gene: NA
v_gene: TRBV5-1
j_gene: TRBJ2-7
CDR3nt: TGCGCCAGCAGCTTGAGTGCAGGGCTCTACGAGCAGTACTTC
CDR3aa: CASSLSAGLYEQYF

abundance: NA
d_gene: NA
v_gene: TRBV15
j_gene: TRBJ1-6
CDR3nt: TGTGCCACCAGCAGTAAAGACAACTCCTATAATTCACCCCTCCACTTT
CDR3aa: CATSSKDNSYNSPLHF

abundance: NA
d_gene: NA
v_gene: TRBV28
j_gene: TRBJ2-7
CDR3nt: TGTGCCAGCAGTTTCCGAGGGCCCAAGTTTTACGAGCAGTACTTC
CDR3aa: CASSFRGPKFYEQYF

abundance: NA
d_gene: NA
v_gene: TRBV7-9
j_gene: TRBJ1-1
CDR3nt: TGTGCCAGCAGCTCTCCCGTAGAGAACACTGAAGCTTTCTTT
CDR3aa: CASSSPVENTEAFF

abundance: NA
d_gene: TRBD2
v_gene: TRBV28
j_gene: TRBJ2-6
CDR3nt: TGTGCCAGCAGTTCGGGGGGTACCTCTGGGGCCAACGTCCTGACTTTC
CDR3aa: CASSSGGTSGANVLTF